The clone carrying this TCR beta chain was recorded only once. Profiling relied on immunoSEQ multiplex PCR, and the TCRdb table lists in-frame clones only, not all of them. The sample lists hundreds of thousands of clones; around 83% were seen once. The data are from a study of blood T cell repertoires in COVID-19. Germline CDR1 is SNHLY and CDR2 is FYNNEI. V was shortened by 6 bases and J by 3 bases, with 9 bases between the two germline ends. CDR3 length equals 12 residues. The chain uses TRBV2 and TRBJ2-7; D remains unclear. The sequenced sample consisted of peripheral blood. The sequence was obtained from a woman in her forties or fifties with acute or convalescent COVID-19. CDR3 residues: CASSLVFYEQYF. CDR3 nucleotides: TGTGCCAGCAGCCTCGTATTCTACGAGCAGTACTTC.